This T cell receptor (beta chain) derives from a study of T cell responses to AZD1222 COVID-19 vaccine. In the case of this clone: No antigen is known for it.

CDR1 and CDR2 (germline): SNHLY, FYNNEI. Losses at the gene ends were 7 bases for V and 4 bases for J; bases not matched to a gene: 4. The CDR3 totals 15 residues. Sequencing was performed with immunoSEQ multiplex PCR; in TCRdb, only in-frame clones are kept and a portion is missing. Of roughly 120,000 clones in the sample, around 86% were seen once. Whole-study findings and limits: Just a handful of AZD1222 recipients were seropositive at baseline.

The J gene is TRBJ2-2, the V gene TRBV2, with 12 bases aligning to TRBD1. The sequence was obtained from an adult who received the AZD1222 COVID-19 vaccine. Specimen: peripheral blood, collected 28 days after the second AZD1222 dose. The CDR3 DNA is TGTGCCAGCATGGGACAGGGGGCAGGCACCGGGGAGCTGTTTTTT. This gives the protein CASMGQGAGTGELFF.